A single sample gave rise to the 21 T cell receptor beta chains below, sequenced in a study of cytomegalovirus exposure and HLA in healthy donors. Both 60 Vbeta primers and 13 Jbeta primers went into the PCR. Clones were sequenced by immunoSEQ multiplex PCR, and TCRdb holds only the in-frame ones, with some missing. This sample has 100,000 to 150,000 clones; 60% to 75% occur once, and the top ten carry 5.8%. The sequenced sample was PBMCs. The receptors were gathered from a woman between 50 and 59 years old in good health and CMV-seropositive.

This clone was recorded a few times. The chain has TRBV19 and TRBJ1-3; weak D call: TRBD1 (5 bases). CDR3 length equals 14 residues. Trimming stripped 6 bases from V and 2 bases from J, with 11 bases between. Looked up from germline, CDR1 is LNHDA and CDR2 is SQIVND (reference sequence). CDR3 DNA sequence: TGTGCCAGTAGCGTCAGGGTGCCTGGAAACACCATATATTTT. Translation gives CASSVRVPGNTIYF.

The chain employs TRBV18 and TRBJ1-5, with 9 nucleotides matching TRBD1. Germline values: CDR1 KGHSH, CDR2 LQKENI. This CDR3 spans 17 amino acids. Losses at the gene ends were 2 bases for V and 7 bases for J; bases not matched to a gene: 12. This CDR3 is CASSPLGLTGGGQPQHF. The DNA of the CDR3 is TGTGCCAGCTCACCATTGGGTTTGACAGGGGGTGGGCAGCCCCAGCATTTT.

The chain links TRBV7-9 to TRBJ1-5; no clear D gene. CDR1 and CDR2 from the germline V gene are SEHNR and FQNEAQ (reference sequence). V lost 5 bases, J lost 4 bases, and 12 bases lay in between. The CDR3 has 14 amino acids. CDR3 nucleotides: TGTGCCAGCAGCAGTAACATAAAAAATCAGCCCCAGCATTTT. Protein: CASSSNIKNQPQHF.

J is TRBJ2-7 and V is TRBV19, with D possibly matching TRBD1 (6 bases). CDR3 length equals 14 residues. Germline CDR1 LNHDA, CDR2 SQIVND (reference sequence). V was pared by 4 bases and J by 0 bases, with 10 bases between. This CDR3 reads CASSRQESSYEQYF. For the CDR3, the DNA is TGTGCCAGTAGTAGACAGGAGTCCTCCTACGAGCAGTACTTC. The full variable domain, its missing parts supplied by reference TRBV19 and TRBJ2-7, is DGGITQSPKYLFRKEGQNVTLSCEQNLNHDAMYWYRQDPGQGLRLIYYSQIVNDFQKGDIAEGYSVSREKKESFPLTVTSAQKNPTAFYLCASSRQESSYEQYFGPGTRLTVT.

This clone was counted only a few times. Other DNA sequences within the sample encode an identical CDR3. The V call is TRBV5-1, the J call TRBJ2-5; D is perhaps TRBD2 (6 bases). Germline V lookup: CDR1 SGHRS, CDR2 YFSETQ. Between the trimmed V and J ends, which lost 0 bases and 5 bases, there was a span of 8 bases. CDR3 length equals 13 residues. CDR3 coding DNA: TGCGCCAGCAGCTTGGGGGGAGGCGAGACCCAGTACTTC. Translation: CASSLGGGETQYF.

This chain joins TRBV18 and TRBJ1-5; perhaps TRBD1 as D (6 bases). The CDR3 loop spans 14 amino acids. Trimming stripped 3 bases from V and 7 bases from J, with 13 bases between. Germline V lookup: CDR1 KGHSH, CDR2 LQKENI. CDR3 nucleotides: TGTGCCAGCTCACCTGCGGACAGTACGCAGCCCCAGCATTTT. Protein sequence: CASSPADSTQPQHF.

This chain uses TRBV7-2 with TRBJ2-2, with 9 nucleotides matching TRBD2. This CDR3 is built from 17 residues. Germline V CDR1 and CDR2: SGHTA, FQGNSA. The junction had 9 bases not matched to a gene; V was cut back by 0 bases and J by 7 bases. The DNA of the CDR3 is TGTGCCAGCAGCTTAGCGAGGGGCGGGGGGGCCGTCGGGGAGCTGTTTTTT. As protein: CASSLARGGGAVGELFF.

This chain connects TRBV5-1 to TRBJ2-3; D not certain. The CDR3 runs to 16 residues. Trimming cost V 4 bases and J 3 bases, with 18 bases left between them. Germline CDR1 reads SGHRS; CDR2 reads YFSETQ. The CDR3: CASSLLSSSKTDTQYF. The CDR3 region has the DNA TGCGCCAGCAGCCTTCTATCTAGTTCGAAGACAGATACGCAGTATTTT.

V gene TRBV7-2 combines with J gene TRBJ2-2; TRBD1 agrees at 9 bases. The length of the CDR3 is 14 residues. The germline V gene has CDR1 SGHTA and CDR2 FQGNSA. V was clipped by 6 bases and J by 6 bases; unmatched bases: 5. The CDR3 DNA reads TGTGCCAGCAGACCCGGACAGGGGCCCGGGGAGCTGTTTTTT. Its protein product is CASRPGQGPGELFF.

The chain is built from TRBV12-5 and TRBJ1-1; perhaps TRBD1 as D (5 bases). Between the trimmed V and J ends, which lost 5 bases and 8 bases, there was a span of 12 bases. Per the germline V gene, CDR1 is LGHNT and CDR2 is FRNRAP. The CDR3 is made up of 12 amino acids. The CDR3 spells CASGTSTAEAFF. In DNA, the CDR3 is TGTGCTAGTGGTACCTCGACAGCCGAAGCTTTCTTT.

The genes are TRBV5-8 and TRBJ1-6; 7 nucleotides align to TRBD1. This CDR3 comprises 15 residues. J was trimmed by 12 bases and V by 4 bases; bases with no gene match: 13. Germline CDR1 reads SGHTS; CDR2 reads YDEGEE. The CDR3 is CASSKGTEWKEPLHF. DNA of the CDR3: TGTGCCAGCAGCAAAGGGACAGAATGGAAGGAACCCCTCCACTTT.

This clone was seen a single time. The chain has TRBV5-1 and TRBJ2-2; TRBD1 matches at 7 bases. This CDR3 has 16 residues. The germline V gene has CDR1 SGHRS and CDR2 YFSETQ. Trimming took 0 bases from V and 6 from J; bases not matched to a gene: 8. The CDR3 sequence: CASSLAQGTASGELFF. DNA for the CDR3: TGCGCCAGCAGCTTGGCACAAGGGACAGCGTCCGGGGAGCTGTTTTTT.

With respect to this clone: The junction departs from the called germline gene at one end, perhaps through a read error. The chain is built from TRBV6-4 and TRBJ1-4; D possibly corresponds to TRBD1 (6 bases). The length of the CDR3 is 15 residues. Germline CDR1 is MRHNA and CDR2 is SNTAGT. The CDR3 nucleotides read TGTCCCAGCAGTGACGGGCAGGGGAACCCCGAAAAACTGTTTTTT. As protein: CPSSDGQGNPEKLFF.

Comments on this clone: The junction departs from germline at one end; a sequencing error may be responsible. The J gene is TRBJ1-2, the V gene TRBV6-1; the match to TRBD1 covers 7 bases. Germline V gene data show CDR1 as MNHNS and CDR2 as SASEGT. This CDR3 has 14 residues. This CDR3 reads CASSTPGQYWGYPF. The DNA for the CDR3 is TGTGCCAGCAGTACACCGGGACAGTATTGGGGCTACCCCTTC.

This chain links TRBV7-9 with TRBJ1-6, with TRBD1 as a possible D gene (5 bases). V was cut by 4 bases and J by 8 bases, with 9 bases left in between. The CDR3 covers 13 residues. Germline-derived CDR1 and CDR2 are SEHNR and FQNEAQ (reference sequence). This CDR3 reads CASSSSGDSPLHF. As DNA, the CDR3 is TGTGCCAGCAGCTCGTCGGGGGATTCACCCCTCCACTTT.

The chain has TRBV2 and TRBJ1-1; 10 bases are a match to TRBD1. Germline V gives CDR1 SNHLY, CDR2 FYNNEI. The CDR3 covers 15 residues. V was clipped by 6 bases and J by 1 base; unmatched bases: 5. CDR3: CASRGQGLPNTEAFF. The CDR3 nucleotides read TGTGCCAGCAGGGGACAGGGGCTCCCGAACACTGAAGCTTTCTTT.

The V and J genes are TRBV18 and TRBJ1-4; D unclear. The CDR3 is made up of 12 amino acids. In germline, CDR1 is KGHSH, CDR2 LQKENI. Trimming pared 3 bases from V and 5 bases from J, leaving 4 bases between. DNA for the CDR3: TGTGCCAGCTCACCCTTGAATGAAAAACTGTTTTTT. Amino acids: CASSPLNEKLFF.

The gene calls are TRBV5-4 and TRBJ2-7, with 7 bases that match TRBD1. Germline-derived CDR1 and CDR2 are SGHNT and YYREEE (reference sequence). V lost 4 bases, J lost 6 bases, and 7 bases stayed unmatched. The CDR3 has 13 amino acids. CDR3 nucleotide sequence: TGTGCCAGCAGCCTGGACAGGCAGGGCGAGCAGTACTTC. Translation: CASSLDRQGEQYF.

V usage is TRBV25-1 and J usage is TRBJ1-4, with TRBD1 identical over 8 bases. The CDR3 contains 15 residues. Germline V CDR1 and CDR2: MGHDK, SYGVNS. Trimming cost V 3 bases and J 5 bases; bases outside gene matches: 5. CDR3 DNA: TGTGCCAGCAGTGACCTTGGACAGGGAAATGAAAAACTGTTTTTT. Translation gives CASSDLGQGNEKLFF.

The J gene is TRBJ2-3, the V gene TRBV11-3; 7 bases are shared with TRBD2. This CDR3 comprises 16 residues. The germline V gene has CDR1 SGHNT and CDR2 YENEEA. Germline trimming cut 5 bases from V and 2 bases from J; bases unmatched to any gene: 10. The CDR3 coding sequence is TGTGCCAGCAGCCCCGCACCGGGGGGATACACAGATACGCAGTATTTT. It specifies CASSPAPGGYTDTQYF.

The chain recombines TRBV2 with TRBJ1-6; D is perhaps TRBD1 (6 bases). Trimming removed 5 bases from V and 16 bases from J, with 12 bases in between. Germline assignment: CDR1 SNHLY and CDR2 FYNNEI. This CDR3 has 11 amino acids. For the CDR3, the DNA is TGTGCCAGCAGTCTTAGGACAGATCTCCACTTT. It translates to CASSLRTDLHF. Drawing the rest from reference TRBV2 and TRBJ1-6, the complete variable domain is EPEVTQTPSHQVTQMGQEVILRCVPISNHLYFYWYRQILGQKVEFLVSFYNNEISEKSEIFDDQFSVERPDGSNFTLKIRSTKLEDSAMYFCASSLRTDLHFGNGTRLTVT.